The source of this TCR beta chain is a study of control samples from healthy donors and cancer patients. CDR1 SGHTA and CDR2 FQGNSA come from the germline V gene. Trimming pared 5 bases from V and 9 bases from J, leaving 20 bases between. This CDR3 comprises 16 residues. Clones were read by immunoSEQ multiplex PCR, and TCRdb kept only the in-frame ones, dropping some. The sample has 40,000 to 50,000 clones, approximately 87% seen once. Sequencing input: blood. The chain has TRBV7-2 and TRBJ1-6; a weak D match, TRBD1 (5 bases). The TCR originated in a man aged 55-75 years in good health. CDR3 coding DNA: TGTGCCAGCAGCGCCGGGGACCCCCCTGGGAGTTCACCCCTCCACTTT. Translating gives CASSAGDPPGSSPLHF.